Included here is one T cell receptor (beta chain) sequence, with context. Its antigen is still unknown. Per sample, a minimum of 6.5 million PBMCs were isolated. This sample is part of a study of blood T cells in healthy people across ages. Trimming pared 4 bases from V and 4 bases from J, leaving 16 bases between. The CDR3 has 15 residues. Using a J-beta primer mix together with a sample-barcoded 5' primer, a second PCR was run for roughly 7 to 12 cycles. MiXCR, run by TCRdb on the 5' RACE reads, gives a single entry per CDR3 protein. The sample holds over 1.5 million distinct CDR3 sequences, just under 50% seen once. Study-wide results and limits: Higher diversity and more naive CD4+ cells were features of long-lived donors, compared to aged donors.

This clonotype was sampled from a woman aged 40-49 years in good health. This chain connects TRBV12-3 or TRBV12-4 to TRBJ2-5; possible D gene TRBD1, 5 bases. The sequencing input was blood. The CDR3: CASSSDVRGGETQYF. DNA for the CDR3: TGTGCCAGCAGTTCGGACGTTAGGGGCGGAGAGACCCAGTACTTC.